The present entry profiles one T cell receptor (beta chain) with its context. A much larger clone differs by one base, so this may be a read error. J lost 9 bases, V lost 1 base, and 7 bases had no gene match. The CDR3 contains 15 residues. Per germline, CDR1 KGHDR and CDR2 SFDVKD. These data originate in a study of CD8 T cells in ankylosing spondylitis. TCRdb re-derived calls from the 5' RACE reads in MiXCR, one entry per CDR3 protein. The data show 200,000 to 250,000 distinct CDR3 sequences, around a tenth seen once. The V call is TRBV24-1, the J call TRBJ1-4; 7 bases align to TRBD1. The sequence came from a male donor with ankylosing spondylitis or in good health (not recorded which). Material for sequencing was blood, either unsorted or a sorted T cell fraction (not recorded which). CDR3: CATSDFLTGWQKLFF. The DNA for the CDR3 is TGTGCCACCAGTGATTTCCTGACAGGGTGGCAAAAACTGTTTTTT.